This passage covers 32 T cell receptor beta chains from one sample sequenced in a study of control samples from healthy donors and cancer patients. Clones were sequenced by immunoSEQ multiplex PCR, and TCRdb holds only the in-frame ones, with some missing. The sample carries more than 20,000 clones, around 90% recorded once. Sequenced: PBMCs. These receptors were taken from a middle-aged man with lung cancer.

For the CDR3, the DNA is TGTGCCAGCAGAAGGGACACCCGCGTGGGCACCATATATTTT. Translating it yields CASRRDTRVGTIYF. The J gene is TRBJ1-3, the V gene TRBV2, with a possible D match to TRBD1 (6 bases). V was shortened by 6 bases and J by 9 bases, with 18 bases between the two germline ends. From germline, CDR1 is SNHLY and CDR2 FYNNEI. CDR3 length: 14 residues.

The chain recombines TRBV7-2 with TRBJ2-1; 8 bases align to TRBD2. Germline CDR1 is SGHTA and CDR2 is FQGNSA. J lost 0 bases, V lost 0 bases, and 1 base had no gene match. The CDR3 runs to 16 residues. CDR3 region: CASSLAGTSSYNEQFF. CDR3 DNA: TGTGCCAGCAGCTTAGCCGGGACTAGCTCCTACAATGAGCAGTTCTTC.

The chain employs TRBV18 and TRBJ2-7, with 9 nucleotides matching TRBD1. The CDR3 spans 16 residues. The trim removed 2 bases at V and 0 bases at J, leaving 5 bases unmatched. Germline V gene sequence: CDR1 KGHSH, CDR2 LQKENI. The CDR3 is CASSPAGTGYSYEQYF. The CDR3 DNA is TGTGCCAGCTCACCAGCCGGGACAGGGTACTCCTACGAGCAGTACTTC.

The CDR3 DNA reads TGTGCCAGCACCCGGGACAGCAATCAGCCCCAGCATTTT. Its protein product is CASTRDSNQPQHF. V is TRBV12-3 or TRBV12-4 and J is TRBJ1-5; weak D call: TRBD1 (5 bases). There are 13 residues in the CDR3. The V and J ends lost 7 bases and 1 base respectively, with 8 bases between them.

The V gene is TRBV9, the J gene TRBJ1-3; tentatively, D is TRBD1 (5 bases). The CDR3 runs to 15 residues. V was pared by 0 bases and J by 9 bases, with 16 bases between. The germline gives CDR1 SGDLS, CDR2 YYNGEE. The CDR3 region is CASSVGQPNSGTIYF. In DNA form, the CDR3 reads TGTGCCAGCAGCGTAGGACAGCCTAATTCTGGCACCATATATTTT.

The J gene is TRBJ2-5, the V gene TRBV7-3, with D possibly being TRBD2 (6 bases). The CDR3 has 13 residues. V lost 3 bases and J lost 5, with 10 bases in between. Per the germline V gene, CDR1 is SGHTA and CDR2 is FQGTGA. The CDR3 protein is CASSLELAETQYF. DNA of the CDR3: TGTGCCAGCAGCTTGGAGCTAGCGGAGACCCAGTACTTC.

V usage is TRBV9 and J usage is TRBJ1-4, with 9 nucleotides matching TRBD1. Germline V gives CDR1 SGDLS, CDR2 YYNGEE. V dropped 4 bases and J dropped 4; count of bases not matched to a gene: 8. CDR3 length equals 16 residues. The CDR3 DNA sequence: TGTGCCAGCAGCCCTCTTTCGGGACAGGGTAATGAAAAACTGTTTTTT. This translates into CASSPLSGQGNEKLFF.

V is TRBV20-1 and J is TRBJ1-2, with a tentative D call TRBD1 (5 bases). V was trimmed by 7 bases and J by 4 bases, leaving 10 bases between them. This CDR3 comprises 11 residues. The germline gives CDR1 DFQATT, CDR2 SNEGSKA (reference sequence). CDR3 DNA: TGCAGTGTCCCCGGGGGCTATGGCTACACCTTC. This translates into CSVPGGYGYTF.

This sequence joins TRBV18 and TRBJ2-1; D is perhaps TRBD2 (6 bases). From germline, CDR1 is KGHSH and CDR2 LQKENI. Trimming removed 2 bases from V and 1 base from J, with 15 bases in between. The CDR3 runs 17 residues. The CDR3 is CASSPRASVGSYNEQFF. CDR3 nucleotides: TGTGCCAGCTCACCAAGGGCTAGCGTCGGATCCTACAATGAGCAGTTCTTC. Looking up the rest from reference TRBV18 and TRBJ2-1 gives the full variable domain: NAGVMQNPRHLVRRRGQEARLRCSPMKGHSHVYWYRQLPEEGLKFMVYLQKENIIDESGMPKERFSAEFPKEGPSILRIQQVVRGDSAAYFCASSPRASVGSYNEQFFGPGTRLTVL.

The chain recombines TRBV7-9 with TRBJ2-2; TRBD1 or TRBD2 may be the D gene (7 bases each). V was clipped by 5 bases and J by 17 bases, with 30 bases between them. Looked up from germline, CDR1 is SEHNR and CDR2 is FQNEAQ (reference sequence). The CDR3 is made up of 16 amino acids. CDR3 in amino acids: CASSPYRTGLAVRRFF. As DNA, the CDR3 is TGTGCCAGCAGCCCCTATCGGACAGGCCTAGCGGTCCGTAGATTTTTT.

This chain's CDR3 is CASSIQETQYF. DNA for the CDR3: TGTGCCAGCAGCATACAAGAGACCCAGTACTTC. The chain recombines TRBV4-2 with TRBJ2-5, with D uncertain. This CDR3 region has 11 residues. Germline V gene sequence: CDR1 LGHNA, CDR2 YNFKEQ. V dropped 5 bases and J dropped 2 bases, with 3 bases sitting between them.

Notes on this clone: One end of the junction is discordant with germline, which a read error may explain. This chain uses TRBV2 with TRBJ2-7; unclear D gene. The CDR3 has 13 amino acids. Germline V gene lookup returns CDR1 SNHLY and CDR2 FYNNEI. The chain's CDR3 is CASSVGNSYGQYF. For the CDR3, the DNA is TGTGCCAGCAGTGTAGGGAACTCCTACGGGCAGTACTTC.

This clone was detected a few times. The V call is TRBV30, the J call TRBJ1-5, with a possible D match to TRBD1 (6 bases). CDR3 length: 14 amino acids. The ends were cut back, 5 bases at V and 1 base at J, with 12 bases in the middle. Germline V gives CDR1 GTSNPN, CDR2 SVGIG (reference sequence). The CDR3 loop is CAWAGGLSNQPQHF. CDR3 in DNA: TGTGCCTGGGCCGGGGGCTTGAGCAATCAGCCCCAGCATTTT.

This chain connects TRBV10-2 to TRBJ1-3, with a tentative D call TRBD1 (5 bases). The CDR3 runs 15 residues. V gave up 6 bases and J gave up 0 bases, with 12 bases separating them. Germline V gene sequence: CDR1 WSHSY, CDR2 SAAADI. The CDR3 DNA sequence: TGCGCCAGCAGCCGGACGGGGGTCTCTGGAAACACCATATATTTT. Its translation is CASSRTGVSGNTIYF.

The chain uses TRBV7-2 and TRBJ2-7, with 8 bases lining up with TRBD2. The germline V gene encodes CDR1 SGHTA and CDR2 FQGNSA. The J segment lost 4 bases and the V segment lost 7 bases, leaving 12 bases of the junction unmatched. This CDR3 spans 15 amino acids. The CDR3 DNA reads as TGTGCCAGCACCCCGGGGGGGGGTTCTCATTACGAGCAGTACTTC. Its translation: CASTPGGGSHYEQYF.

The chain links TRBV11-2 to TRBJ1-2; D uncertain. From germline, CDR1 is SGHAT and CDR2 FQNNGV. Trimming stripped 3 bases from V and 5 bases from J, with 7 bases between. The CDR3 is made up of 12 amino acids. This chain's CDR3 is CASSFAGYGYTF. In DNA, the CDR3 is TGTGCCAGCAGCTTCGCGGGTTATGGCTACACCTTC.

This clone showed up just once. This CDR3 is CASSFGLDRGDSPLHF. The CDR3 coding sequence is TGCGCCAGCAGCTTTGGCCTGGACAGGGGTGATTCACCCCTCCACTTT. This chain links TRBV5-1 with TRBJ1-6; the match to TRBD1 covers 9 bases. Germline CDR1 is SGHRS and CDR2 is YFSETQ. The CDR3 has 16 amino acids. The trim removed 2 bases at V and 8 bases at J, leaving 8 bases unmatched.

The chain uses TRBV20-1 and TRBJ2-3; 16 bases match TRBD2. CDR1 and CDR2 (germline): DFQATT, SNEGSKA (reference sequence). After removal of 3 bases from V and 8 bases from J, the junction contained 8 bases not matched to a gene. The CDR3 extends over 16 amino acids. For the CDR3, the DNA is TGCAGTGCTAGTCCGGGACTAGCGGGGGGGCCAGGTACGCAGTATTTT. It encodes CSASPGLAGGPGTQYF.

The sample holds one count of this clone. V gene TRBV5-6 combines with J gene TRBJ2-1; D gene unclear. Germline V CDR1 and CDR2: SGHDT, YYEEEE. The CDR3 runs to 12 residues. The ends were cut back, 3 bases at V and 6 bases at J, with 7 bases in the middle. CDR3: CASSSFVNEQFF. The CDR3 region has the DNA TGTGCCAGCAGCTCCTTCGTCAATGAGCAGTTCTTC.

The CDR3 loop is CASSQGFKRGMETQYF. The CDR3 DNA is TGCGCCAGCAGCCAAGGGTTCAAGCGGGGGATGGAGACCCAGTACTTC. This chain uses TRBV4-3 with TRBJ2-5; 8 bases agree with TRBD2. Looked up from germline, CDR1 is LGHNA and CDR2 is YSLEER. Trimming took 1 base from V and 5 from J; bases not matched to a gene: 9. The CDR3 runs to 16 residues.

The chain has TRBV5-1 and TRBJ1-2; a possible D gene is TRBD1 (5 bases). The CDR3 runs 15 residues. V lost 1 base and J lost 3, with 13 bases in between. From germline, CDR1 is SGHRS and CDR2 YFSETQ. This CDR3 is CASSLSLGEDYGYTF. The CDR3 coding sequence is TGCGCCAGCAGCTTGTCATTGGGGGAAGACTATGGCTACACCTTC.

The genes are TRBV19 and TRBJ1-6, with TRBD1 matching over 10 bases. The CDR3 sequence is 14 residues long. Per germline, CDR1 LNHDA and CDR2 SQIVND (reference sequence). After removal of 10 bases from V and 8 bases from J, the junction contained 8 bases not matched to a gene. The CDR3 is CATKTGGADSPLHF. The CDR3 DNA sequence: TGTGCCACCAAGACAGGGGGCGCGGATTCACCCCTCCACTTT.

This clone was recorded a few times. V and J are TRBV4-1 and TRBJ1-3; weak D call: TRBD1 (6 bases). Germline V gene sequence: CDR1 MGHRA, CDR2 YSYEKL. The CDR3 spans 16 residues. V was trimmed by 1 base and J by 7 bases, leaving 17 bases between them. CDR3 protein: CASSQVGRQVTNTIYF. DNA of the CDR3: TGCGCCAGCAGCCAAGTTGGAAGACAGGTTACTAACACCATATATTTT.

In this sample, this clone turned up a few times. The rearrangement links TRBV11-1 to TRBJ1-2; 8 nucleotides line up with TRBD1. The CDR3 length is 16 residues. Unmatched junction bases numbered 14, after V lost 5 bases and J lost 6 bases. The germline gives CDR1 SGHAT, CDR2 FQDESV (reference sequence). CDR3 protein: CASSQGVPGGAHGYTF. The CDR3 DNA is TGTGCCAGCAGCCAGGGGGTCCCAGGGGGCGCGCATGGCTACACCTTC.

The CDR3 nucleotides read TGTGCCACCAGCAGTAGCAATCAGCCCCAGCATTTT. Translated, it gives CATSSSNQPQHF. The chain joins TRBV15 to TRBJ1-5; D call uncertain. This CDR3 has 12 amino acids. The germline CDR1 and CDR2 sequences are LNHNV and YYDKDF (reference sequence). V was trimmed by 3 bases and J by 0 bases, leaving 0 bases between them.

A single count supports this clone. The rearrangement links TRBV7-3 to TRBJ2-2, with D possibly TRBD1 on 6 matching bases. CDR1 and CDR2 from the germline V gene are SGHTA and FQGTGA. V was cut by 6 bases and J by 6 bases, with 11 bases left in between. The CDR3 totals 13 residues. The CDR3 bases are TGTGCCAGCAGGGGTGGGGGCGCCGGGGAGCTGTTTTTT. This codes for CASRGGGAGELFF.

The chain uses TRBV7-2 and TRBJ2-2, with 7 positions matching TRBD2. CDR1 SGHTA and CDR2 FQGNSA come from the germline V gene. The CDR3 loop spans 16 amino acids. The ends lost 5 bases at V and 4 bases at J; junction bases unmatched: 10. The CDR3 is CASSVLLAQGTGELFF. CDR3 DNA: TGTGCCAGCAGCGTACTACTAGCGCAGGGCACCGGGGAGCTGTTTTTT. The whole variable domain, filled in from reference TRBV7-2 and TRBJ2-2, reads GAGVSQSPSNKVTEKGKDVELRCDPISGHTALYWYRQSLGQGLEFLIYFQGNSAPDKSGLPSDRFSAERTGGSVSTLTIQRTQQEDSAVYLCASSVLLAQGTGELFFGEGSRLTVL.

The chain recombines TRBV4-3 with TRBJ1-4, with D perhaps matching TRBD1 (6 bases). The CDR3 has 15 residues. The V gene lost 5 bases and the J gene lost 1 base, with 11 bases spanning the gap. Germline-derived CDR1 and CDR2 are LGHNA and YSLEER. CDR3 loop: CASSKNRVTNEKLFF. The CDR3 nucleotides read TGCGCCAGCAGCAAAAACAGGGTAACTAATGAAAAACTGTTTTTT.

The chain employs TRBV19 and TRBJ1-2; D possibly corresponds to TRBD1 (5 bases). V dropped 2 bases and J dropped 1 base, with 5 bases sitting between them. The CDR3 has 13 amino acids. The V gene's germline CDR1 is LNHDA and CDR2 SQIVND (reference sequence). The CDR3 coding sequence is TGTGCCAGTAGTATACAGGGTAACTATGGCTACACCTTC. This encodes CASSIQGNYGYTF.

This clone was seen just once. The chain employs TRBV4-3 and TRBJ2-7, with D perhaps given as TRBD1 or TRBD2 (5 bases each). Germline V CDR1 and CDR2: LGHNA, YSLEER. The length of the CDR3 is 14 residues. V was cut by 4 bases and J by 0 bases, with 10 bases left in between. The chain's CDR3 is CASSPGADSYEQYF. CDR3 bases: TGCGCCAGCAGCCCCGGGGCGGACTCCTACGAGCAGTACTTC.

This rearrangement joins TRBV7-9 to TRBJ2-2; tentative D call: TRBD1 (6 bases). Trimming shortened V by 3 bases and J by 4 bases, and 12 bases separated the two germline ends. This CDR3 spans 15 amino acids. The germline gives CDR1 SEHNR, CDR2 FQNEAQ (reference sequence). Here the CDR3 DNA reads TGTGCCAGCAGCTTGATGCAGGGGAGCACCGGGGAGCTGTTTTTT. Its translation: CASSLMQGSTGELFF.

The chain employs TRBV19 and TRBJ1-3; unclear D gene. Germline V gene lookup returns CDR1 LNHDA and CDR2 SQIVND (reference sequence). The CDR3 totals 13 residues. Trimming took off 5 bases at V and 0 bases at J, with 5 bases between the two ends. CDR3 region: CASSASSGNTIYF. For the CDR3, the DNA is TGTGCCAGTAGTGCTTCCTCTGGAAACACCATATATTTT. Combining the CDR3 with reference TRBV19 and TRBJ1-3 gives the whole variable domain DGGITQSPKYLFRKEGQNVTLSCEQNLNHDAMYWYRQDPGQGLRLIYYSQIVNDFQKGDIAEGYSVSREKKESFPLTVTSAQKNPTAFYLCASSASSGNTIYFGEGSWLTVV.